The following is a T cell receptor beta chain sequence with its context. This specimen comes from a study of blood T cell repertoires in COVID-19. About the research overall: Samples taken during acute and convalescent COVID-19 were collected in the United States, Italy and Spain. Nucleic acid was either cDNA or gDNA, and it came from T cells, B-cell-depleted T cells, or PBMCs.

Per germline, CDR1 SGHNT and CDR2 YENEEA. The V gene end was trimmed by 8 bases and the J gene end by 4 bases; junction bases not matched to a gene: 9. The CDR3 sequence is 15 residues long. Per the authors' pipeline: Quantification of nucleated cells was approximated via reference gene primer amplification. TCRdb keeps only in-frame clones here, not all; method: immunoSEQ multiplex PCR. V and J calls plus clone size are reproduced from that table; the DNA served to infer D and trimming. The profile shows tens of thousands of clones, about nine tenths of them singletons. The sample comprised peripheral blood. The chain recombines TRBV11-3 with TRBJ2-7; 12 nucleotides align to TRBD2. This TCR derives from a woman aged 40 to 50 with active COVID-19. CDR3 in DNA: TGTGCCAGCGGTTACCGACTAGCGGGGGTTTACGAGCAGTACTTC. This translates into CASGYRLAGVYEQYF.